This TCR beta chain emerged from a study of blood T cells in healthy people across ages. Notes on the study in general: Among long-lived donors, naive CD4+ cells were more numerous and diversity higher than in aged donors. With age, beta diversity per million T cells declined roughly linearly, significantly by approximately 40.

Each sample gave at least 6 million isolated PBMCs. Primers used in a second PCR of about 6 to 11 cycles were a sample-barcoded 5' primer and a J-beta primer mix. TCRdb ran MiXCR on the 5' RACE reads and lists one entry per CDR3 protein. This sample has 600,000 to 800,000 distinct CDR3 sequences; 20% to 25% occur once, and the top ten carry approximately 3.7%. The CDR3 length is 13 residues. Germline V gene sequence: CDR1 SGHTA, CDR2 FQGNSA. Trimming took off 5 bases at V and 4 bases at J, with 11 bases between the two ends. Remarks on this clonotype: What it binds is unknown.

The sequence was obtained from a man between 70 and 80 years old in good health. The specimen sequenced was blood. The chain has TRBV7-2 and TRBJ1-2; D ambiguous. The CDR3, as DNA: TGTACCAGCAGCCTTCGGTGGACCTATGGCTACACCTTC. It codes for CTSSLRWTYGYTF.